This T cell receptor beta chain originates from a study of cytomegalovirus exposure and HLA in healthy donors. Study summary: The study placed about four fifths of its approximately 380 genotyped donors in the Caucasian-associated ancestry cluster.

Comment on this clone: What it recognizes is unknown.

Study-wide points: Cytomegalovirus association was assigned to approximately 160 TCR beta chains. Reported findings show TCR beta sequences accurately forecast HLA-A and HLA-B alleles in most subjects.

Use of 60 Vbeta and 13 Jbeta primers characterized the PCR. Profiled with immunoSEQ multiplex PCR; TCRdb holds only in-frame clones, not every one. Here the sample spans about 120,000 clones, 80% to 85% being singletons. This TCR derives from a woman aged 55-69 years in good health and CMV-seropositive. The sequencing input was PBMCs.

The CDR3 nucleotides read TGCGCCAGCCGGACTAGCGGGCAAGAGACCCAGTACTTC. Protein sequence: CASRTSGQETQYF. The chain uses TRBV10-2 and TRBJ2-5, with 11 bases that match TRBD2. The CDR3 is 13 amino acids. The ends lost 8 bases at V and 2 bases at J; junction bases unmatched: 1. From germline, CDR1 is WSHSY and CDR2 SAAADI.